This T cell receptor beta chain was recovered during a study of T-cell reconstitution after alpha-beta-depleted transplantation in children. Unique molecular identifiers were used to barcode this TCRbeta library. From the PCR reads, TCRdb called clonotypes with MiXCR, one entry per CDR3 protein. This table holds around 380,000 distinct CDR3 sequences, roughly 10% found once. Germline lookup yields CDR1 SGHKS and CDR2 YYEKEE (reference sequence). This CDR3 has 15 residues. Trimming stripped 0 bases from V and 3 bases from J, with 11 bases between. The sequence was obtained from a human donor who donated a stem cell graft to a child with acute myeloid leukemia. This specimen was PBMCs from the stem cell graft donor, taken from the stem cell graft. This chain connects TRBV5-5 to TRBJ2-3; weak D call: TRBD1 (7 bases). The CDR3 region is CASSLDQGGTDTQYF. CDR3 DNA: TGTGCCAGCAGCTTGGACCAGGGGGGTACAGATACGCAGTATTTT. Looking up the rest from reference TRBV5-5 and TRBJ2-3 gives the full variable domain: DAGVTQSPTHLIKTRGQQVTLRCSPISGHKSVSWYQQVLGQGPQFIFQYYEKEERGRGNFPDRFSARQFPNYSSELNVNALLLGDSALYLCASSLDQGGTDTQYFGPGTRLTVL.